This T cell receptor beta chain is drawn from a study of cytomegalovirus exposure and HLA in healthy donors. Study-wide points: In a later analysis, most CMV-associated TCR beta chains appeared HLA-restricted.

The study ran its PCR with 60 Vbeta and 13 Jbeta primers. Clones were read by immunoSEQ multiplex PCR, and TCRdb kept only the in-frame ones, dropping some. The repertoire holds about 140,000 clones, with roughly four fifths as singletons. To note about this clone: Antigen specificity is unknown.

V lost 4 bases to trimming and J lost 3 bases; unmatched junction nucleotides: 4. Looked up from germline, CDR1 is SNHLY and CDR2 is FYNNEI. The CDR3 consists of 15 residues. V gene TRBV2 combines with J gene TRBJ2-7; 12 bases are a match to TRBD2. The receptor's source is a woman between 50 and 59 years old in good health and CMV-seronegative. Sequencing was carried out using PBMCs. CDR3 sequence reads: CASSVTSGGNYEQYF. CDR3 DNA sequence: TGTGCCAGCAGTGTCACTAGCGGGGGGAACTACGAGCAGTACTTC.